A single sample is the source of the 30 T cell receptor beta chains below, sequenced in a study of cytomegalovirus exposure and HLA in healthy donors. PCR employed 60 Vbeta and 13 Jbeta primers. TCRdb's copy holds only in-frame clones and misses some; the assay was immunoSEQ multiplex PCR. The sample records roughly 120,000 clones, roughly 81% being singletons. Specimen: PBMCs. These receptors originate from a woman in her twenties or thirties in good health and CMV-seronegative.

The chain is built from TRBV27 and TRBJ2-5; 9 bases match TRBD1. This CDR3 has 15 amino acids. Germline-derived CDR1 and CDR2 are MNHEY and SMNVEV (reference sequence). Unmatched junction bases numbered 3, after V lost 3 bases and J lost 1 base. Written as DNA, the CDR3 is TGTGCCAGCAGTTTGACGGGACAGGGCCAAGAGACCCAGTACTTC. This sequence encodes CASSLTGQGQETQYF.

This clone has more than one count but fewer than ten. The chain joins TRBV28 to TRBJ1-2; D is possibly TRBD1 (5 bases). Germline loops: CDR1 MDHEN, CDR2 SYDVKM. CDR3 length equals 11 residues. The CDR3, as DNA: TGTGTGTATCTGGGGCTCTATGGCTACACCTTC. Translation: CVYLGLYGYTF.

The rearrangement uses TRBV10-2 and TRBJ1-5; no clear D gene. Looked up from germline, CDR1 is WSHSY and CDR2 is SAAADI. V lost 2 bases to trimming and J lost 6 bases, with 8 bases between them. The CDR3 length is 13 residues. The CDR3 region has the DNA TGCGCCAGCAGTGAGACCCCCGGTCAGCCCCAGCATTTT. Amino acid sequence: CASSETPGQPQHF.

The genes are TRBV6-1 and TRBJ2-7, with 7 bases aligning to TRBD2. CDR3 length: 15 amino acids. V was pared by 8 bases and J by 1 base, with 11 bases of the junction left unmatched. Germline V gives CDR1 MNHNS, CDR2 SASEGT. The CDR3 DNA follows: TGTGCCAGCGGGCAACAGCGGGGATTTTCCTACGAGCAGTACTTC. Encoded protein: CASGQQRGFSYEQYF.

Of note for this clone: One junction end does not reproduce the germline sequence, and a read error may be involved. The CDR3 spells CSSLGENEKLFF. The CDR3 nucleotides read TGTTCCAGCCTCGGGGAAAACGAAAAACTGTTTTTT. The chain couples TRBV7-9 to TRBJ1-4; no firm D call. Germline V gene data show CDR1 as SEHNR and CDR2 as FQNEAQ (reference sequence). The CDR3 totals 12 residues.

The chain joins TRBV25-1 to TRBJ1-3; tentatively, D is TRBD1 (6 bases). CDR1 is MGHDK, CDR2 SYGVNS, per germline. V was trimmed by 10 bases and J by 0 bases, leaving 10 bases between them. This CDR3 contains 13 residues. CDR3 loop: CATYRDSGNTIYF. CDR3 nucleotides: TGTGCCACCTACAGGGACTCTGGAAACACCATATATTTT.

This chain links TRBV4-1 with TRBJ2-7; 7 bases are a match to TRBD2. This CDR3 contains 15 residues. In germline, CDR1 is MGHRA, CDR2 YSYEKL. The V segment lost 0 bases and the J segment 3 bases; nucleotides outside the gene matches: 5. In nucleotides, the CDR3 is TGCGCCAGCAGCCAAGAAGCTAGCGGTTACTACGAGCAGTACTTC. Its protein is CASSQEASGYYEQYF.

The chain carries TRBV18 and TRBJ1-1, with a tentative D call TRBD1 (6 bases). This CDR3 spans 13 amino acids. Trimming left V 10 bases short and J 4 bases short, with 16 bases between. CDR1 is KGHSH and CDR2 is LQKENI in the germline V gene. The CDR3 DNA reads TGTGCCACCCGAGGGGGGGTAGCCACTGAAGCTTTCTTT. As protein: CATRGGVATEAFF.

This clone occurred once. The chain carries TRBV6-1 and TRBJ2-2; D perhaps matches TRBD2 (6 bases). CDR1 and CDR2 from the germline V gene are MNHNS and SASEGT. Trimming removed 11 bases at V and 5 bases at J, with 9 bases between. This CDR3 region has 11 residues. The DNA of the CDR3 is TGTGCCGGGGGGAGTACCGGGGAGCTGTTTTTT. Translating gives CAGGSTGELFF.

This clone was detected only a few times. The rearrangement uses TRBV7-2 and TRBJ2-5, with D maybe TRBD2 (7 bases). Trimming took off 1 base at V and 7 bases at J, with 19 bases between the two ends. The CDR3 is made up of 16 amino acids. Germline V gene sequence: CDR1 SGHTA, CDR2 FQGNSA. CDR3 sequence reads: CASSLDSLAARGTQYF. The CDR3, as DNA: TGTGCCAGCAGCTTAGATAGTCTAGCGGCCAGGGGGACCCAGTACTTC.

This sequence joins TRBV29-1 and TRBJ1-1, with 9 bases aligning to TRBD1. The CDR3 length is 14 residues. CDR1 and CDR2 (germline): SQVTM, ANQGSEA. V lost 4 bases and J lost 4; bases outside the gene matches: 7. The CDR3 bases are TGCAGCGTTGCGACCGGGACAGGGACCACTGAAGCTTTCTTT. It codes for CSVATGTGTTEAFF.

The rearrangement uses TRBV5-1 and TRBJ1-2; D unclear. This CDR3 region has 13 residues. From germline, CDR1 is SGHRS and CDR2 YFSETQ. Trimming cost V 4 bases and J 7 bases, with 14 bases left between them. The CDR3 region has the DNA TGCGCCAGCAGCCCCGAGGGCGGTGGTGGCTACACCTTC. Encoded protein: CASSPEGGGGYTF.

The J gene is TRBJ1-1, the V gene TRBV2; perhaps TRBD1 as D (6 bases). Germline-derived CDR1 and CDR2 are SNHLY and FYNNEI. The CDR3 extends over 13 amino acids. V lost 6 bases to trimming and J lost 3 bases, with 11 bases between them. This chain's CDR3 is CASRGGRDTEAFF. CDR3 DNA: TGTGCCAGCAGAGGGGGACGGGACACTGAAGCTTTCTTT. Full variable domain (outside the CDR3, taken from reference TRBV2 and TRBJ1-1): EPEVTQTPSHQVTQMGQEVILRCVPISNHLYFYWYRQILGQKVEFLVSFYNNEISEKSEIFDDQFSVERPDGSNFTLKIRSTKLEDSAMYFCASRGGRDTEAFFGQGTRLTVV.

DNA for the CDR3: TGTGCCAGCAGTTACCAGAATAATTCACCCCTCCACTTT. This sequence encodes CASSYQNNSPLHF. This chain links TRBV6-5 with TRBJ1-6, with D hard to call. CDR3 length: 13 amino acids. Trimming removed 2 bases at V and 5 bases at J, with 4 bases between. Germline-derived CDR1 and CDR2 are MNHEY and SVGAGI.

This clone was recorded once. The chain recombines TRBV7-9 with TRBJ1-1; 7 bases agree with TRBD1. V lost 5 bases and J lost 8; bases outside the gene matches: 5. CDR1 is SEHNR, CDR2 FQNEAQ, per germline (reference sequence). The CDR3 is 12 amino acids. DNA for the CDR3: TGTGCCAGCAGCGCAAGGGGGCTGGAAGCTTTCTTT. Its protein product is CASSARGLEAFF.

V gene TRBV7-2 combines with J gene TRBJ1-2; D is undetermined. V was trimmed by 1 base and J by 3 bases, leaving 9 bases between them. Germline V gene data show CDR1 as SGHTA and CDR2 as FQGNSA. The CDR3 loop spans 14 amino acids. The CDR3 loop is CASSLGTGDYGYTF. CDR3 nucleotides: TGTGCCAGCAGCTTAGGTACGGGTGACTATGGCTACACCTTC.

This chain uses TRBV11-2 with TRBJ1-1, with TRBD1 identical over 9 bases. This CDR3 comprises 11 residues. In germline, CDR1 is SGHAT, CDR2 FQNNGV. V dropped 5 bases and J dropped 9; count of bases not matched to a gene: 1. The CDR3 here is CASSDRGKAFF. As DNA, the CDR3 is TGTGCCAGCAGCGACAGGGGGAAAGCTTTCTTT.

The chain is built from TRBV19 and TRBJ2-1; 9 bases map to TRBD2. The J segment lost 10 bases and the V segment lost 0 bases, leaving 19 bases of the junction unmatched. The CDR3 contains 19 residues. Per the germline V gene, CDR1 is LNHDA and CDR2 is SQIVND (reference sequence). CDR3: CASSIEASGAGTRVGEQFF. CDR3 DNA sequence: TGTGCCAGTAGTATAGAAGCTAGCGGGGCAGGTACGAGGGTTGGCGAGCAGTTCTTC.

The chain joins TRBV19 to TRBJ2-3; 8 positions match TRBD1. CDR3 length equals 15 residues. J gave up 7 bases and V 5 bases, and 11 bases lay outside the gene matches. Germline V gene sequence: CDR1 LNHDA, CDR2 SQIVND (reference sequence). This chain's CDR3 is CASSPGGTGQHTQYF. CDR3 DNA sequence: TGTGCCAGTAGTCCGGGCGGGACAGGCCAACATACGCAGTATTTT.

CDR3 sequence: CASSLWGGFVETQYF. The DNA for the CDR3 is TGTGCCAGCAGCTTATGGGGGGGGTTTGTGGAGACCCAGTACTTC. The chain is built from TRBV13 and TRBJ2-5; 7 nucleotides align to TRBD2. From germline, CDR1 is PRHDT and CDR2 FYEKMQ (reference sequence). The CDR3 runs to 15 residues. The V and J ends lost 2 bases and 5 bases, in that order; junction bases with no gene match: 8.

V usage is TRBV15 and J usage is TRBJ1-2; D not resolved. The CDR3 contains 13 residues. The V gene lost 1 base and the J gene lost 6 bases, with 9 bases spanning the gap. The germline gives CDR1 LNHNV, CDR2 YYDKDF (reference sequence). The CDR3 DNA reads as TGTGCCACCAGCAGAGGAGGGAATGATGGCTACACCTTC. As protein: CATSRGGNDGYTF.

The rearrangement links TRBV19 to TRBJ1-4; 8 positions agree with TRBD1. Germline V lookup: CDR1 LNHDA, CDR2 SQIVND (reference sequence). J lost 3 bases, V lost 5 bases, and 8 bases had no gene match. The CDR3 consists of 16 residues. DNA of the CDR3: TGTGCCAGTAGTGCTAACAGGGGGTCGGCTAATGAAAAACTGTTTTTT. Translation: CASSANRGSANEKLFF.

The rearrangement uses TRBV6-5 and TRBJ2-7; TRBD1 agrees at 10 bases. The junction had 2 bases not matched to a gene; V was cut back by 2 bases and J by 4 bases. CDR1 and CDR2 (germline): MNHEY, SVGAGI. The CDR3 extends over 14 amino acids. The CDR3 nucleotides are TGTGCCAGCAGTTACGGACAGGGGGGTTACGAGCAGTACTTC. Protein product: CASSYGQGGYEQYF.

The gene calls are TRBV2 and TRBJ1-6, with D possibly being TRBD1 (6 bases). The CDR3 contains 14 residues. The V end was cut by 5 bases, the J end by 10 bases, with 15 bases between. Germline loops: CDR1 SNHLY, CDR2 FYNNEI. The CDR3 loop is CASSKVRGGSPLHF. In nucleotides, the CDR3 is TGTGCCAGCAGTAAAGTCAGGGGTGGCTCACCCCTCCACTTT. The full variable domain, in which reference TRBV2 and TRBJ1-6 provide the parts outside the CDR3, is EPEVTQTPSHQVTQMGQEVILRCVPISNHLYFYWYRQILGQKVEFLVSFYNNEISEKSEIFDDQFSVERPDGSNFTLKIRSTKLEDSAMYFCASSKVRGGSPLHFGNGTRLTVT.

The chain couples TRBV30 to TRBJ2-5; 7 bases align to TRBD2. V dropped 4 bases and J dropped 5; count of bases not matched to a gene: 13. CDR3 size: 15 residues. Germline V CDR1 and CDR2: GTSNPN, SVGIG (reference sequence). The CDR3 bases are TGTGCCTGGAAACGGACTAGTGCCCCCTGGGAGACCCAGTACTTC. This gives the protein CAWKRTSAPWETQYF.

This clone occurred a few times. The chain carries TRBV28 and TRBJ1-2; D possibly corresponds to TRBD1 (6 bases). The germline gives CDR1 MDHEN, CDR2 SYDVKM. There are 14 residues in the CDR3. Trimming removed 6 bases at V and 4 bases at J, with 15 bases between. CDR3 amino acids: CASSEGGPSYGYTF. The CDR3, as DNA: TGTGCCAGCAGCGAAGGGGGACCCTCCTATGGCTACACCTTC.

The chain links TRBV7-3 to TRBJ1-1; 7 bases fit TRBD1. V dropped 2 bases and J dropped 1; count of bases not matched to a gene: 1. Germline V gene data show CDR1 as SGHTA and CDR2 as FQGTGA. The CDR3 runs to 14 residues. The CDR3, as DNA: TGTGCCAGCAGCTTAGACAGGGCGAACACTGAAGCTTTCTTT. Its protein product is CASSLDRANTEAFF.

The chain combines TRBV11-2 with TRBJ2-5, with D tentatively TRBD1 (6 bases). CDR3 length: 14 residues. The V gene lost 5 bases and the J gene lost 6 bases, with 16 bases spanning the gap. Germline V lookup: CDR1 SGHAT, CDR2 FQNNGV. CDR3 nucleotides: TGTGCCAGCAGCGCCCGATACAGGGAGCAGACCCAGTACTTC. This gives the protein CASSARYREQTQYF.

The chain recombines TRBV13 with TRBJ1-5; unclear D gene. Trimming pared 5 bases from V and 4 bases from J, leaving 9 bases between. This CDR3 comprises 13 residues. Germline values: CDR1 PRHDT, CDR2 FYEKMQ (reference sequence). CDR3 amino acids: CASSRRRNQPQHF. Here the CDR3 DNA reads TGTGCCAGCAGCCGACGGAGAAATCAGCCCCAGCATTTT.

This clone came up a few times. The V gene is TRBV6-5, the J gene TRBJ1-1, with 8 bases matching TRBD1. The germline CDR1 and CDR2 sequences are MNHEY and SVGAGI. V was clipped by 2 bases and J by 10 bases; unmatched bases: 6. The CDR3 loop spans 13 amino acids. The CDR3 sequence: CASSYQDRVGAFF. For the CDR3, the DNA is TGTGCCAGCAGTTACCAGGACAGGGTGGGAGCTTTCTTT.